The 8 T cell receptor beta chains given below trace back to one sample, sequenced in a study of early T cells in non-severe SARS-CoV-2 infection. TCRdb re-derived calls from the 5' RACE reads in MiXCR, one entry per CDR3 protein. The table has some 56,000 distinct CDR3 sequences, under 12% seen once. Source material: whole blood. These receptors were taken from an adult who was a healthcare worker with PCR-confirmed SARS-CoV-2 infection or an uninfected control (not recorded which).

This clonotype occurred a few times. The J gene is TRBJ2-2, the V gene TRBV9; D tentatively reads TRBD1 or TRBD2 (7 bases each). The CDR3 spans 16 residues. In germline, CDR1 is SGDLS, CDR2 YYNGEE. Trimming cost V 4 bases and J 7 bases, with 20 bases left between them. In DNA, the CDR3 is TGTGCCAGCAGCCCCCAAGGGGGCCCTAGCGGCGGGGAGCTGTTTTTT. This codes for CASSPQGGPSGGELFF.

This clonotype was observed many times. The chain has TRBV3-1 and TRBJ2-2; 7 bases are a match to TRBD2. The CDR3 has 15 amino acids. Germline V gene data show CDR1 as LGHDT and CDR2 as YNNKEL (reference sequence). Germline trimming cut 4 bases from V and 2 bases from J; bases unmatched to any gene: 4. This CDR3 reads CASSLAGRNTGELFF. CDR3 DNA: TGTGCCAGCAGCCTAGCGGGTAGAAACACCGGGGAGCTGTTTTTT.

There are many counts of this clonotype. This chain links TRBV11-3 with TRBJ2-2; no clear D. The V and J ends lost 2 bases and 1 base respectively, with 17 bases between them. This CDR3 contains 18 residues. The germline V gene has CDR1 SGHNT and CDR2 YENEEA. CDR3 sequence (DNA): TGTGCCAGCAGCTTATCTGGGTCGGTAGGACGGAACACCGGGGAGCTGTTTTTT. Residues: CASSLSGSVGRNTGELFF. The full variable domain, its missing parts supplied by reference TRBV11-3 and TRBJ2-2, is EAGVVQSPRYKIIEKKQPVAFWCNPISGHNTLYWYLQNLGQGPELLIRYENEEAVDDSQLPKDRFSAERLKGVDSTLKIQPAELGDSAVYLCASSLSGSVGRNTGELFFGEGSRLTVL.

The sample holds many counts of this clonotype. This sequence joins TRBV7-8 and TRBJ1-6, with D maybe TRBD1 (5 bases). Trimming took off 1 base at V and 0 bases at J, with 10 bases between the two ends. The CDR3 consists of 17 residues. Per the germline V gene, CDR1 is SGHVS and CDR2 is FQNEAQ. Here the CDR3 reads CASSLGGTSSYNSPLHF. The DNA of the CDR3 is TGTGCCAGCAGCTTAGGGGGGACGAGCTCCTATAATTCACCCCTCCACTTT.

There are many counts of this clonotype. This chain's CDR3 is CASSQDWGARVNTEAFF. CDR3 sequence (DNA): TGTGCCAGCAGCCAAGATTGGGGGGCCAGGGTGAACACTGAAGCTTTCTTT. V is TRBV3-1 and J is TRBJ1-1, with D maybe TRBD1 (6 bases). Looked up from germline, CDR1 is LGHDT and CDR2 is YNNKEL (reference sequence). The CDR3 runs 17 residues. Trimming removed 0 bases at V and 0 bases at J, with 14 bases between.

This clonotype has a count of ten or more. J is TRBJ2-1 and V is TRBV6-1; no reliable D call. Germline CDR1 reads MNHNS; CDR2 reads SASEGT. Between the trimmed V and J ends, which lost 5 bases and 0 bases, there was a span of 11 bases. The CDR3 covers 15 residues. CDR3 nucleotide sequence: TGTGCCAGCAGTCAAACAACGAGCTCCTACAATGAGCAGTTCTTC. Translated, it gives CASSQTTSSYNEQFF.

The gene calls are TRBV9 and TRBJ2-7; 7 bases map to TRBD1. Trimming at V came to 4 bases and at J to 3 bases, leaving 4 bases not matched to a gene. Germline V gene lookup returns CDR1 SGDLS and CDR2 YYNGEE. This CDR3 has 13 residues. CDR3 nucleotides: TGTGCCAGCAGCAAAACAGGGGACTACGAGCAGTACTTC. As protein: CASSKTGDYEQYF. Full variable domain (missing parts from reference TRBV9 and TRBJ2-7): DSGVTQTPKHLITATGQRVTLRCSPRSGDLSVYWYQQSLDQGLQFLIQYYNGEERAKGNILERFSAQQFPDLHSELNLSSLELGDSALYFCASSKTGDYEQYFGPGTRLTVT.

The chain couples TRBV7-6 to TRBJ2-2; 13 positions match TRBD2. This CDR3 has 16 residues. The germline gives CDR1 SGHVS, CDR2 FNYEAQ. Trimming removed 4 bases from V and 7 bases from J; junction bases left unmatched: 6. Here the CDR3 reads CASSSRTSGRGGELFF. For the CDR3, the DNA is TGTGCCAGCAGCTCGCGGACTAGCGGGAGAGGCGGGGAGCTGTTTTTT. The whole variable domain, remainder taken from reference TRBV7-6 and TRBJ2-2, is GAGVSQSPRYKVTKRGQDVALRCDPISGHVSLYWYRQALGQGPEFLTYFNYEAQQDKSGLPNDRFSAERPEGSISTLTIQRTEQRDSAMYRCASSSRTSGRGGELFFGEGSRLTVL.